These 28 T cell receptor beta chains were sequenced from one sample in a study of OX40 agonist ivuxolimab in advanced cancers. The repertoire was sequenced with immunoSEQ multiplex PCR; TCRdb's copy has only in-frame clones and lacks some. The sample has 85,000 to 100,000 clones; roughly nine tenths are singletons. The sample consisted of CD4+ or CD8+ T cells sorted from blood, taken in a trial of the OX40 agonist ivuxolimab. These receptors were obtained from an adult with an advanced solid tumor such as melanoma, head and neck, liver or kidney cancer.

V is TRBV19 and J is TRBJ2-7, with 7 positions matching TRBD2. Germline V gene lookup returns CDR1 LNHDA and CDR2 SQIVND (reference sequence). The CDR3 contains 15 residues. The V segment lost 3 bases and the J segment 2 bases; nucleotides outside the gene matches: 7. CDR3 amino acids: CASSIPSGTTYEQYF. The CDR3 DNA is TGTGCCAGTAGTATCCCAAGCGGGACCACCTACGAGCAGTACTTC.

The V call is TRBV5-4, the J call TRBJ2-1, with D unresolved. The CDR3 contains 15 residues. From germline, CDR1 is SGHNT and CDR2 YYREEE (reference sequence). V was cut by 4 bases and J by 4 bases, with 15 bases left in between. The CDR3, as DNA: TGTGCCAGCAGCGCTTACGCAGGTACATACAATGAGCAGTTCTTC. This translates into CASSAYAGTYNEQFF. Based on the CDR3 plus reference TRBV5-4 and TRBJ2-1, the full variable domain is ETGVTQSPTHLIKTRGQQVTLRCSSQSGHNTVSWYQQALGQGPQFIFQYYREEENGRGNFPPRFSGLQFPNYSSELNVNALELDDSALYLCASSAYAGTYNEQFFGPGTRLTVL.

This clone was seen a single time. The chain carries TRBV6-6 and TRBJ1-2; a possible D gene is TRBD1 (5 bases). Germline CDR1 MNHNY, CDR2 SVGAGI (reference sequence). The CDR3 runs 16 residues. V gave up 6 bases and J gave up 1 base, with 18 bases separating them. The chain's CDR3 is CASRAAGRDYNYGYTF. CDR3 bases: TGTGCCAGCAGAGCCGCGGGCAGGGACTATAACTATGGCTACACCTTC.

This clone appeared a few times. The V call is TRBV19, the J call TRBJ2-6; 10 nucleotides line up with TRBD2. With V trimmed by 4 bases and J by 0 bases, 12 bases remained unmatched. CDR1 and CDR2 from the germline V gene are LNHDA and SQIVND (reference sequence). The CDR3 length is 20 residues. For the CDR3, the DNA is TGTGCCAGTAGTACATGGTTAGCGGGAGGTAGGAACTCTGGGGCCAACGTCCTGACTTTC. This gives the protein CASSTWLAGGRNSGANVLTF.

This chain joins TRBV11-3 and TRBJ1-1, with TRBD1 matching over 9 bases. Germline assignment: CDR1 SGHNT and CDR2 YENEEA. Trimming removed 0 bases from V and 8 bases from J; junction bases left unmatched: 1. The CDR3 runs to 13 residues. CDR3 sequence (DNA): TGTGCCAGCAGCTTAGAAGGGACAGGGGAAGCTTTCTTT. Its translation: CASSLEGTGEAFF.

The V gene is TRBV5-1, the J gene TRBJ2-1, with D perhaps TRBD1 (6 bases). Germline V lookup: CDR1 SGHRS, CDR2 YFSETQ. Trimming stripped 1 base from V and 2 bases from J, with 19 bases between. The CDR3 is made up of 18 amino acids. This chain's CDR3 is CASSLNSRGRGTYNEQFF. For the CDR3, the DNA is TGCGCCAGCAGCTTGAATAGCCGGGGAAGGGGGACCTACAATGAGCAGTTCTTC.

The genes are TRBV27 and TRBJ2-2, with a possible D match to TRBD1 (5 bases). Germline loops: CDR1 MNHEY, CDR2 SMNVEV (reference sequence). The V end lost 5 bases, the J end lost 6 bases, and 16 bases lay between the germline ends. The CDR3 sequence is 15 residues long. The CDR3 DNA reads TGTGCCAGCAGTGCCTACAGGTCCGTGGCCGGGGAGCTGTTTTTT. It yields the protein CASSAYRSVAGELFF.

The CDR3 DNA reads as TGCGCCAGCAGCTTGGCCAGCCAAGAGACCCAGTACTTC. It codes for CASSLASQETQYF. This sequence joins TRBV5-1 and TRBJ2-5; D call uncertain. V was clipped by 0 bases and J by 1 base, with 4 bases between them. The CDR3 extends over 13 amino acids. The germline V gene has CDR1 SGHRS and CDR2 YFSETQ.

The chain recombines TRBV7-9 with TRBJ1-4; 8 positions agree with TRBD1. Germline values: CDR1 SEHNR, CDR2 FQNEAQ (reference sequence). The CDR3 loop spans 16 amino acids. J gave up 8 bases and V 4 bases, and 12 bases lay outside the gene matches. Here the CDR3 reads CASSSPSDREEEKLFF. The CDR3 DNA is TGTGCCAGCAGCTCCCCTTCGGACAGGGAGGAGGAAAAACTGTTTTTT.

The chain links TRBV18 to TRBJ2-5, with 7 bases fitting TRBD1. The CDR3 is made up of 15 amino acids. J lost 2 bases, V lost 3 bases, and 6 bases had no gene match. CDR1 KGHSH and CDR2 LQKENI come from the germline V gene. The CDR3 nucleotides read TGTGCCAGCTCACCTTACCAGGGACAGCAAGAGACCCAGTACTTC. It codes for CASSPYQGQQETQYF.

The chain links TRBV7-7 to TRBJ2-5; D ambiguous. CDR1 is SSHAT, CDR2 FNYEAQ, per germline (reference sequence). The CDR3 consists of 14 residues. The V end was cut by 0 bases, the J end by 0 bases, with 5 bases between. CDR3 region: CASSLAGHQETQYF. CDR3 DNA sequence: TGTGCCAGCAGCTTAGCAGGGCACCAAGAGACCCAGTACTTC.

V gene TRBV18 combines with J gene TRBJ2-3; D might be TRBD1 (6 bases). The CDR3 length is 15 residues. Trimming left V 5 bases short and J 0 bases short, with 12 bases between. Germline lookup yields CDR1 KGHSH and CDR2 LQKENI. The chain's CDR3 is CASSAQGASTDTQYF. For the CDR3, the DNA is TGTGCCAGCTCAGCACAGGGTGCTAGCACAGATACGCAGTATTTT. The complete variable domain, with remaining parts taken from reference TRBV18 and TRBJ2-3, reads NAGVMQNPRHLVRRRGQEARLRCSPMKGHSHVYWYRQLPEEGLKFMVYLQKENIIDESGMPKERFSAEFPKEGPSILRIQQVVRGDSAAYFCASSAQGASTDTQYFGPGTRLTVL.

This chain connects TRBV14 to TRBJ2-1; maybe TRBD1 (6 bases). The CDR3 is 16 amino acids. V dropped 2 bases and J dropped 7 bases, with 18 bases sitting between them. CDR1 is SGHDN and CDR2 is FVKESK in the germline V gene. CDR3 protein: CASSQRIQGMGNEQFF. CDR3 nucleotide sequence: TGTGCCAGCAGCCAACGGATACAGGGAATGGGGAATGAGCAGTTCTTC.

The chain couples TRBV19 to TRBJ1-1, with 8 bases that match TRBD1. Germline V gene sequence: CDR1 LNHDA, CDR2 SQIVND (reference sequence). The ends lost 5 bases at V and 0 bases at J; junction bases unmatched: 8. This CDR3 is built from 16 residues. The CDR3 DNA is TGTGCCAGTAGTCCTCCGGACAGGGCGGTGAACACTGAAGCTTTCTTT. Residues: CASSPPDRAVNTEAFF.

V and J are TRBV4-2 and TRBJ2-3; 9 bases line up with TRBD1. The germline V gene encodes CDR1 LGHNA and CDR2 YNFKEQ. V trimming: 1 base; J trimming: 2 bases; junction bases outside the gene matches: 4. CDR3 length equals 16 residues. CDR3 in DNA: TGTGCCAGCAGCCAAGGGAGGGACAGGGCCACAGATACGCAGTATTTT. Translating it yields CASSQGRDRATDTQYF.

The chain links TRBV13 to TRBJ2-5; D is perhaps TRBD2 (6 bases). Between the trimmed V and J ends, which lost 1 base and 1 base, there was a span of 19 bases. Germline V gene sequence: CDR1 PRHDT, CDR2 FYEKMQ (reference sequence). This CDR3 comprises 18 residues. For the CDR3, the DNA is TGTGCCAGCAGCTTAGCCCCGGGACTCGGCGAAAGCCAAGAGACCCAGTACTTC. This codes for CASSLAPGLGESQETQYF.

V usage is TRBV11-2 and J usage is TRBJ2-1; 9 bases map to TRBD1. The CDR3 is 15 residues long. Trimming took 5 bases from V and 1 from J; bases not matched to a gene: 3. Germline CDR1 reads SGHAT; CDR2 reads FQNNGV. The CDR3, as DNA: TGTGCCAGCAGCCGGGACAGGGTTTCCTACAATGAGCAGTTCTTC. Its protein is CASSRDRVSYNEQFF.

The rearrangement links TRBV28 to TRBJ2-1; D gene ambiguous. CDR3 length equals 18 residues. V lost 3 bases to trimming and J lost 2 bases, with 20 bases between them. CDR1 MDHEN and CDR2 SYDVKM come from the germline V gene. The CDR3 loop reads CASSFNGFGLGTYNEQFF. The CDR3 DNA reads as TGTGCCAGCAGTTTTAATGGTTTTGGGCTGGGGACCTACAATGAGCAGTTCTTC.

This clone was seen a few times. The chain links TRBV7-2 to TRBJ2-1, with TRBD1 as a possible D gene (5 bases). Germline values: CDR1 SGHTA, CDR2 FQGNSA. The CDR3 is 16 residues long. Trimming pared 0 bases from V and 2 bases from J, leaving 11 bases between. The CDR3 DNA reads as TGTGCCAGCAGCTTAGCAGGGGTTCTAACCTACAATGAGCAGTTCTTC. Translated, it gives CASSLAGVLTYNEQFF. The full variable domain, with the rest looked up from reference TRBV7-2 and TRBJ2-1, is GAGVSQSPSNKVTEKGKDVELRCDPISGHTALYWYRQSLGQGLEFLIYFQGNSAPDKSGLPSDRFSAERTGGSVSTLTIQRTQQEDSAVYLCASSLAGVLTYNEQFFGPGTRLTVL.

The chain links TRBV2 to TRBJ2-5, with 12 bases lining up with TRBD2. The junction had 5 bases not matched to a gene; V was cut back by 7 bases and J by 2 bases. The CDR3 runs 15 residues. The germline CDR1 and CDR2 sequences are SNHLY and FYNNEI. CDR3 sequence reads: CASTGTSGLQETQYF. The DNA of the CDR3 is TGTGCCAGCACCGGGACTAGCGGGTTACAAGAGACCCAGTACTTC.

The chain links TRBV5-1 to TRBJ2-1, with 9 bases identical to TRBD2. The junction had 3 bases not matched to a gene; V was cut back by 5 bases and J by 0 bases. The CDR3 loop spans 15 amino acids. The germline CDR1 and CDR2 sequences are SGHRS and YFSETQ. CDR3 sequence: CASRYSGSSYNEQFF. DNA for the CDR3: TGCGCCAGCAGATATAGCGGGAGCTCCTACAATGAGCAGTTCTTC. Variable domain in full (rest from reference TRBV5-1 and TRBJ2-1): KAGVTQTPRYLIKTRGQQVTLSCSPISGHRSVSWYQQTPGQGLQFLFEYFSETQRNKGNFPGRFSGRQFSNSRSEMNVSTLELGDSALYLCASRYSGSSYNEQFFGPGTRLTVL.

The V and J genes are TRBV11-2 and TRBJ2-7; TRBD2 matches 11 bases. The CDR3 length is 15 residues. The ends lost 5 bases at V and 0 bases at J; junction bases unmatched: 3. From germline, CDR1 is SGHAT and CDR2 FQNNGV. The chain's CDR3 is CASSKTSGISYEQYF. The CDR3 coding sequence is TGTGCCAGCAGCAAGACTAGCGGGATCTCCTACGAGCAGTACTTC.

A single count supports this clone. This chain links TRBV4-1 with TRBJ2-7, with unresolved D. V was clipped by 4 bases and J by 2 bases, with 9 bases between them. The CDR3 is 13 amino acids. CDR1 MGHRA and CDR2 YSYEKL come from the germline V gene. The CDR3 nucleotides read TGCGCCAGCAGCCCGGACCCGACCTACGAGCAGTACTTC. It codes for CASSPDPTYEQYF.

This clone has a single count. The V call is TRBV5-1, the J call TRBJ2-7, with unresolved D. The CDR3 contains 15 residues. CDR1 is SGHRS, CDR2 YFSETQ, per germline. V was clipped by 7 bases and J by 1 base, with 18 bases between them. The CDR3, as DNA: TGCGCCAGCCTGGCCCGCGAAGCCCCGTCCTACGAGCAGTACTTC. Its protein is CASLAREAPSYEQYF.

The chain is built from TRBV19 and TRBJ2-1, with 8 bases matching TRBD2. The CDR3 extends over 16 amino acids. The germline V gene has CDR1 LNHDA and CDR2 SQIVND (reference sequence). CDR3 coding DNA: TGTGCGACTCAGTCAGGGGCGGGAGGATATGGCAATGAGCAGTTCTTC. This sequence encodes CATQSGAGGYGNEQFF. The full variable domain, in which reference TRBV19 and TRBJ2-1 provide the parts outside the CDR3, is DGGITQSPKYLFRKEGQNVTLSCEQNLNHDAMYWYRQDPGQGLRLIYYSQIVNDFQKGDIAEGYSVSREKKESFPLTVTSAQKNPTAFYLCATQSGAGGYGNEQFFGPGTRLTVL.

V and J are TRBV5-4 and TRBJ2-7; 12 nucleotides match TRBD2. Per germline, CDR1 SGHNT and CDR2 YYREEE (reference sequence). The CDR3 is 13 residues long. The V and J ends lost 8 bases and 1 base, in that order; junction bases with no gene match: 1. CDR3 nucleotide sequence: TGTGCCAGTGGACTAGCGGGATCCTACGAGCAGTACTTC. Residues: CASGLAGSYEQYF.

The chain employs TRBV7-2 and TRBJ2-7; D unresolved. CDR3 length: 14 amino acids. In germline, CDR1 is SGHTA, CDR2 FQGNSA. Deletions cut 1 base from V and 4 bases from J, with 11 bases between. The CDR3 spells CASSLGSPVYEQYF. In DNA form, the CDR3 reads TGTGCCAGCAGCTTAGGGTCGCCGGTGTACGAGCAGTACTTC.

This clone was found once. The CDR3 DNA is TGTGCCAGCAGTTTACGACTAGCGGGAGGGCCCTACAATGAGCAGTTCTTC. It yields the protein CASSLRLAGGPYNEQFF. This chain joins TRBV28 and TRBJ2-1, with 14 bases identical to TRBD2. With V trimmed by 2 bases and J by 2 bases, 2 bases remained unmatched. The CDR3 length is 17 residues. Germline values: CDR1 MDHEN, CDR2 SYDVKM.